The 14 T cell receptor beta chains below were found in one sample sequenced in a study of blood T cell repertoires in COVID-19. TCRdb's table, derived via immunoSEQ multiplex PCR, lists solely in-frame clones and lacks some. Here the sample spans about 430,000 clones, roughly 89% being singletons. Sequences were obtained from peripheral blood. The receptors come from a young man with COVID-19, enrolled during active disease.

The chain couples TRBV30 to TRBJ2-3; TRBD2 might be the D (6 bases). The CDR3 is 14 residues long. Deletions cut 2 bases from V and 2 bases from J, with 11 bases between. Germline V gives CDR1 GTSNPN, CDR2 SVGIG (reference sequence). CDR3 sequence: CAWSIGGATDTQYF. CDR3 in DNA: TGTGCCTGGAGTATTGGCGGGGCCACAGATACGCAGTATTTT.

The chain combines TRBV19 with TRBJ2-1, with a tentative D call TRBD1 (5 bases). The germline CDR1 and CDR2 sequences are LNHDA and SQIVND (reference sequence). Trimming cost V 2 bases and J 7 bases, with 15 bases left between them. This CDR3 is 15 amino acids long. Here the CDR3 DNA reads TGTGCCAGTAGTATACCCTCAGGGCAAAGGAATGAGCAGTTCTTC. As protein: CASSIPSGQRNEQFF.

As for this clone: Different DNA sequences within this sample yield the same CDR3. The chain is built from TRBV14 and TRBJ2-7; D is undetermined. The CDR3 contains 12 residues. Looked up from germline, CDR1 is SGHDN and CDR2 is FVKESK. The V end lost 4 bases, the J end lost 4 bases, and 8 bases lay between the germline ends. The CDR3 reads CASSPGGYEQYF. For the CDR3, the DNA is TGTGCCAGCAGCCCCGGCGGATACGAGCAGTACTTC.

The chain couples TRBV13 to TRBJ1-1; weak D call: TRBD1 (5 bases). The CDR3 sequence is 15 residues long. V lost 1 base, J lost 6 bases, and 15 bases lay in between. Germline V CDR1 and CDR2: PRHDT, FYEKMQ (reference sequence). The CDR3 spells CASSLEGGVMAEAFF. CDR3 nucleotide sequence: TGTGCCAGCAGCTTAGAGGGAGGGGTTATGGCTGAAGCTTTCTTT.

This chain connects TRBV23-1 to TRBJ2-7; TRBD1 agrees at 11 bases. TRBV23-1 counts as an open reading frame of uncertain function. The CDR3 is 15 residues long. Unmatched junction bases numbered 11, after V lost 7 bases and J lost 6 bases. The CDR3: CASTPRGQGGVEQYF. DNA for the CDR3: TGCGCCAGCACTCCCCGGGGACAGGGGGGAGTCGAGCAGTACTTC.

The V and J genes are TRBV6-1 and TRBJ2-7, with TRBD2 matching over 8 bases. The CDR3 is 15 amino acids. V dropped 3 bases and J dropped 3; count of bases not matched to a gene: 7. The germline CDR1 and CDR2 sequences are MNHNS and SASEGT. The CDR3 loop reads CASSEGWTSFYEQYF. The DNA of the CDR3 is TGTGCCAGCAGTGAGGGGTGGACTAGCTTCTACGAGCAGTACTTC.

This clone came up a few times. This chain joins TRBV2 and TRBJ1-3, with TRBD1 as a possible D gene (5 bases). The CDR3 consists of 15 residues. Germline V lookup: CDR1 SNHLY, CDR2 FYNNEI. Trimming removed 3 bases from V and 0 bases from J, with 9 bases in between. The DNA of the CDR3 is TGTGCCAGCAGTGACGACGGACACTCTGGAAACACCATATATTTT. This gives the protein CASSDDGHSGNTIYF. Full variable domain (rest looked up from reference TRBV2 and TRBJ1-3): EPEVTQTPSHQVTQMGQEVILRCVPISNHLYFYWYRQILGQKVEFLVSFYNNEISEKSEIFDDQFSVERPDGSNFTLKIRSTKLEDSAMYFCASSDDGHSGNTIYFGEGSWLTVV.

This chain uses TRBV6-5 with TRBJ2-3, with D hard to call. This CDR3 contains 11 residues. Germline V gives CDR1 MNHEY, CDR2 SVGAGI. Trimming took 6 bases from V and 4 from J, leaving 5 bases between them. The CDR3 loop reads CASRRADTQYF. CDR3 nucleotides: TGTGCCAGCAGGCGAGCAGATACGCAGTATTTT.

The V call is TRBV7-9, the J call TRBJ1-6; D gene uncertain. This CDR3 is 12 amino acids long. Trimming removed 8 bases from V and 8 bases from J, with 10 bases in between. Per the germline V gene, CDR1 is SEHNR and CDR2 is FQNEAQ (reference sequence). The chain's CDR3 is CASAPSDSPLHF. In nucleotides, the CDR3 is TGTGCCAGCGCCCCGAGTGATTCACCCCTCCACTTT.

The rearrangement joins TRBV5-6 to TRBJ2-7, with D tentatively TRBD2 (6 bases). V was clipped by 0 bases and J by 7 bases, with 17 bases between them. Looked up from germline, CDR1 is SGHDT and CDR2 is YYEEEE. The CDR3 consists of 15 residues. This CDR3 is CASSLAGEIRKEQYF. The CDR3 DNA sequence: TGTGCCAGCAGCTTGGCGGGGGAAATACGGAAAGAGCAGTACTTC.

The chain links TRBV6-5 to TRBJ1-2; TRBD1 matches at 9 bases. V shed 5 bases, J shed 6 bases, and the junction held 10 bases outside the gene matches. Per germline, CDR1 MNHEY and CDR2 SVGAGI. This CDR3 is 15 amino acids long. The CDR3 sequence is CASSKRGTGLNGYTF. CDR3 bases: TGTGCCAGCAGTAAAAGAGGGACAGGGCTTAATGGCTACACCTTC.

This chain uses TRBV3-1 (or the pseudogene TRBV3-2) with TRBJ2-3; D possibly corresponds to TRBD2 (6 bases). The CDR3 length is 16 residues. Looked up from germline, CDR1 is LGHDT and CDR2 is YNNKEL (reference sequence). V lost 1 base and J 0 bases, leaving 11 bases between the germline ends. CDR3 DNA sequence: TGTGCCAGCAGCCAAGTTCCGGGGACTAGCACAGATACGCAGTATTTT. This sequence encodes CASSQVPGTSTDTQYF.

This chain connects TRBV7-8 to TRBJ2-3; 8 bases agree with TRBD2. Germline V gene sequence: CDR1 SGHVS, CDR2 FQNEAQ. The V gene end was trimmed by 5 bases and the J gene end by 0 bases; junction bases not matched to a gene: 7. This CDR3 spans 16 amino acids. In DNA, the CDR3 is TGTGCCAGCAGCCCATTTAGCGGGGCGAGCACAGATACGCAGTATTTT. It specifies CASSPFSGASTDTQYF. The whole variable domain, remainder taken from reference TRBV7-8 and TRBJ2-3, is GAGVSQSPRYKVAKRGQDVALRCDPISGHVSLFWYQQALGQGPEFLTYFQNEAQLDKSGLPSDRFFAERPEGSVSTLKIQRTQQEDSAVYLCASSPFSGASTDTQYFGPGTRLTVL.

The DNA of the CDR3 is TGTGCCAGCAGTGAAATCAGGGGGCGCGATGAGCAGTTCTTC. Translating it yields CASSEIRGRDEQFF. This chain links TRBV6-1 with TRBJ2-1; 8 bases fit TRBD1. V lost 2 bases and J lost 8; bases outside the gene matches: 5. The CDR3 length is 14 residues. Per the germline V gene, CDR1 is MNHNS and CDR2 is SASEGT.